This T cell receptor (beta chain) was sequenced in a study of T cell clonotyping in hematopoietic cell transplantation. Notes on the study in general: Pathologically expanded recipient clonotypes increased progressively from day 30 to day 180 as diversity fell. At the given depth, recipient repertoires were over 95% de novo clonotypes. Graft donor and pretransplant recipient Inverse Simpson Index values predicted broader posttransplant TCR diversity. No sorting was done, leaving CD4 and CD8 contributions mixed.

As to this clone: The antigen remains unidentified.

Trimming took off 5 bases at V and 3 bases at J, with 14 bases between the two ends. The CDR3 is made up of 14 amino acids. Germline CDR1 reads ENHRY; CDR2 reads SYGVKD. The method was immunoSEQ multiplex PCR; TCRdb's version includes in-frame clones alone and lacks a portion of them. The sample carries about 70,000 clones, just under 95% recorded once. Material: peripheral blood mononuclear cells. The clonotype originates from a middle-aged man in good health. Some clones in this sample may be carry-over from other donors' samples. This sequence joins TRBV10-3 and TRBJ2-7; possible D gene TRBD2, 6 bases. The CDR3 protein is CAISSGTEGYEQYF. For the CDR3, the DNA is TGTGCCATCAGTTCCGGGACGGAGGGCTACGAGCAGTACTTC.